Each of the 16 T cell receptor beta chains below was sequenced from the same sample in a study of cytomegalovirus exposure and HLA in healthy donors. The PCR contained 60 Vbeta and 13 Jbeta primers. Data came from immunoSEQ multiplex PCR; TCRdb stores just in-frame clones and leaves some out. The sample table sets out 150,000 to 250,000 clones. Sequencing input: PBMCs. These receptors all come from a boy between 10 and 17 years old in good health and CMV-seronegative.

The chain combines TRBV7-6 with TRBJ2-3, with D perhaps TRBD2 (6 bases). The V end was cut by 0 bases, the J end by 6 bases, with 13 bases between. CDR3 length: 15 amino acids. Germline CDR1 and CDR2: SGHVS and FNYEAQ. Here the CDR3 reads CASSLAGGSPDTQYF. The CDR3 bases are TGTGCCAGCAGCTTAGCGGGGGGTTCCCCTGATACGCAGTATTTT. Combining the CDR3 with reference TRBV7-6 and TRBJ2-3 gives the whole variable domain GAGVSQSPRYKVTKRGQDVALRCDPISGHVSLYWYRQALGQGPEFLTYFNYEAQQDKSGLPNDRFSAERPEGSISTLTIQRTEQRDSAMYRCASSLAGGSPDTQYFGPGTRLTVL.

The genes are TRBV5-6 and TRBJ2-5; TRBD1 matches at 10 bases. Near its end, the DNA agrees better with TRBJ2-7, so the J call may be wrong. Germline assignment: CDR1 SGHDT and CDR2 YYEEEE. This CDR3 spans 14 amino acids. In DNA, the CDR3 is TGTGCCAGCAGTTCCGGGACAGGGGACCACGAGCAGTACTTC. It yields the protein CASSSGTGDHEQYF.

The chain recombines TRBV4-2 with TRBJ2-3; D is possibly TRBD1 (5 bases). Trimming cost V 4 bases and J 3 bases, with 17 bases left between them. Germline lookup yields CDR1 LGHNA and CDR2 YNFKEQ. The CDR3 totals 16 residues. The CDR3 bases are TGTGCCAGCAGCCTAAAGGGGCTTCGAGATACAGATACGCAGTATTTT. Translated, it gives CASSLKGLRDTDTQYF.

CDR3 region: CASRVPRDRNYNEQFF. CDR3 in DNA: TGTGCCAGCAGAGTGCCCCGGGACAGGAACTACAATGAGCAGTTCTTC. This chain uses TRBV2 with TRBJ2-1, with TRBD1 identical over 8 bases. CDR1 and CDR2 (germline): SNHLY, FYNNEI. The CDR3 covers 16 residues. Germline trimming cut 6 bases from V and 3 bases from J; bases unmatched to any gene: 10.

The J gene is TRBJ1-1, the V gene TRBV15, with D perhaps matching TRBD1 (5 bases). This CDR3 spans 15 amino acids. The germline V gene encodes CDR1 LNHNV and CDR2 YYDKDF (reference sequence). Trimming pared 0 bases from V and 6 bases from J, leaving 14 bases between. Here the CDR3 reads CATSRDQGSVSEAFF. The CDR3 DNA sequence: TGTGCCACCAGCAGAGACCAGGGCTCGGTTTCTGAAGCTTTCTTT.

J is TRBJ1-1 and V is TRBV4-1, with D possibly being TRBD1 (6 bases). The CDR3 totals 15 residues. V gave up 0 bases and J gave up 9 bases, with 17 bases separating them. The germline V gene encodes CDR1 MGHRA and CDR2 YSYEKL. The CDR3 sequence: CASSQDSGGLWQAFF. CDR3 nucleotide sequence: TGCGCCAGCAGCCAAGATTCGGGGGGGCTCTGGCAAGCTTTCTTT.

The V and J genes are TRBV2 and TRBJ2-5, with D perhaps TRBD1 (6 bases). The CDR3 consists of 14 residues. Germline V gene sequence: CDR1 SNHLY, CDR2 FYNNEI. V dropped 6 bases and J dropped 5 bases, with 16 bases sitting between them. The CDR3 nucleotides are TGTGCCAGCAGCGACCCTAGAGGGGGTGAGACCCAGTACTTC. The encoded protein is CASSDPRGGETQYF.

This chain connects TRBV28 to TRBJ2-5; TRBD1 agrees at 7 bases. V shed 5 bases and J 10 bases; nucleotides not matched to a gene: 13. Per the germline V gene, CDR1 is MDHEN and CDR2 is SYDVKM. CDR3 size: 14 residues. The CDR3 sequence is CASSPPRQGLDQYF. In nucleotides, the CDR3 is TGTGCCAGCAGTCCCCCCCGACAGGGTTTGGACCAGTACTTC. Complete variable domain (other parts from reference TRBV28 and TRBJ2-5): DVKVTQSSRYLVKRTGEKVFLECVQDMDHENMFWYRQDPGLGLRLIYFSYDVKMKEKGDIPEGYSVSREKKERFSLILESASTNQTSMYLCASSPPRQGLDQYFGPGTRLLVL.

Regarding this clone: One end of the junction fails to match germline, which may point to a read error. The rearrangement uses TRBV7-2 and TRBJ1-5; D is undetermined. The CDR3 contains 15 residues. The germline V gene has CDR1 SGHTA and CDR2 FQGNSA. The DNA for the CDR3 is TGTGCCAGCACCTTACTCCCCCTCGAGGATCAGCCCCAGCATTTT. As protein: CASTLLPLEDQPQHF.

The rearrangement joins TRBV5-1 to TRBJ2-1; 11 bases are a match to TRBD2. The CDR3 contains 15 residues. CDR1 is SGHRS and CDR2 is YFSETQ in the germline V gene. V dropped 2 bases and J dropped 7; count of bases not matched to a gene: 5. DNA of the CDR3: TGCGCCAGCAGCTTCCTAGCGGGGGGACAAAATGAGCAGTTCTTC. This codes for CASSFLAGGQNEQFF.

J is TRBJ2-2 and V is TRBV5-1; 15 bases are shared with TRBD2. The CDR3 is 16 residues long. V was clipped by 3 bases and J by 7 bases; unmatched bases: 4. Germline CDR1 and CDR2: SGHRS and YFSETQ. The CDR3 loop is CASSSGLAGGLGELFF. As DNA, the CDR3 is TGCGCCAGCAGCTCGGGACTAGCGGGGGGCCTCGGGGAGCTGTTTTTT.

The chain combines TRBV19 with TRBJ2-2; 11 bases fit TRBD2. Germline V gene lookup returns CDR1 LNHDA and CDR2 SQIVND (reference sequence). The CDR3 spans 18 residues. V was pared by 1 base and J by 3 bases, with 7 bases of the junction left unmatched. The CDR3 DNA reads TGTGCCAGTAGTATAGGGCTAGCGGGGGGTTTATACACCGGGGAGCTGTTTTTT. Translating gives CASSIGLAGGLYTGELFF. Supplemented by reference TRBV19 and TRBJ2-2, the full variable domain reads DGGITQSPKYLFRKEGQNVTLSCEQNLNHDAMYWYRQDPGQGLRLIYYSQIVNDFQKGDIAEGYSVSREKKESFPLTVTSAQKNPTAFYLCASSIGLAGGLYTGELFFGEGSRLTVL.

The rearrangement links TRBV27 to TRBJ2-3; 9 bases match TRBD1. The germline CDR1 and CDR2 sequences are MNHEY and SMNVEV (reference sequence). There are 16 residues in the CDR3. Trimming cost V 0 bases and J 3 bases; bases outside gene matches: 4. CDR3 protein: CASSLSGQGTTDTQYF. The CDR3 coding sequence is TGTGCCAGCAGTTTATCCGGACAGGGGACTACAGATACGCAGTATTTT.

This chain uses TRBV6-6 with TRBJ2-3; 8 bases fit TRBD2. CDR1 MNHNY and CDR2 SVGAGI come from the germline V gene (reference sequence). V lost 0 bases to trimming and J lost 6 bases; unmatched junction nucleotides: 5. This CDR3 is built from 15 residues. The CDR3 region has the DNA TGTGCCAGCAGTTACTCTAGCGGGGTGCCGGATACGCAGTATTTT. Its translation: CASSYSSGVPDTQYF.

The chain carries TRBV6-5 and TRBJ1-1, with D possibly TRBD1 on 6 matching bases. The CDR3 contains 12 residues. CDR1 MNHEY and CDR2 SVGAGI come from the germline V gene. Between the trimmed V and J ends, which lost 6 bases and 9 bases, there was a span of 14 bases. DNA for the CDR3: TGTGCCAGCAGCCAGTCGGGGGGCCAAGCTTTCTTT. Amino acid sequence: CASSQSGGQAFF.

The chain carries TRBV7-9 and TRBJ2-3, with 11 nucleotides matching TRBD2. The CDR3 loop spans 17 amino acids. Germline CDR1 reads SEHNR; CDR2 reads FQNEAQ (reference sequence). V gave up 4 bases and J gave up 2 bases; unmatched junction bases: 8. The CDR3 protein is CASSSILAGDHTDTQYF. CDR3 nucleotides: TGTGCCAGCAGCTCAATACTAGCGGGGGACCACACAGATACGCAGTATTTT.